This TCR beta chain appears in the sequencing data of a study of glioma-infiltrating T cells after dendritic cell vaccination. The primer mix had 60 V beta and 13 J beta primers. Some clones are missing from TCRdb's copy, which holds only in-frame ones; the method was immunoSEQ multiplex PCR. This sample carries about 73,000 clones, around 79% of them seen once, and the ten largest clones take roughly 2%. There are 16 residues in the CDR3. J lost 4 bases, V lost 3 bases, and 6 bases had no gene match. The germline CDR1 and CDR2 sequences are MRHNA and SNTAGT. Fresh-frozen tumor tissue and more than two years of survival data were available for all. Study-wide results and limits: Higher pretreatment TIL content predicted longer progression-free time and survival.

This clone has only a few counts. Its specificity is unknown. The chain links TRBV6-4 to TRBJ2-3; 11 bases are a match to TRBD2. The receptor was isolated from a human donor with glioblastoma. The source material was blood, sampled before dendritic cell vaccination. DNA for the CDR3: TGTGCCAGCAGTGAAGGTAGCGGGGGGGCCGCAGATACGCAGTATTTT. It codes for CASSEGSGGAADTQYF.